These T cell receptor beta chains were read from a single sample in a study of long-term antiretroviral therapy in people with HIV. Libraries were prepared by immunoSEQ multiplex PCR; TCRdb keeps only in-frame clonotypes and omits some of them. The sample holds more than 35,000 clones, roughly 76% seen once. The sample was unsorted PBMCs, taken 1.5 years after starting antiretroviral therapy. These receptors originate from a man younger than 30 with HIV. Each CDR3 is given with its conserved first and last residue. The D gene is left open where the match is weak. Expanded clones get a size class; other rows say once, few or many, or leave the size out.

V gene,J gene,D gene,clone size,CDR3 protein
TRBV19,TRBJ2-3,.,.,CASREDPSTDTQYF
TRBV9,TRBJ1-3,.,.,CASSAIGTGNTIYF
TRBV28,TRBJ2-7,.,.,CASSYGRSSYEQYF
TRBV5-6,TRBJ2-2,.,.,CASRPFVSGGTGELFF
TRBV7-2,TRBJ1-1,.,.,CASSLDLQVNTEAFF
TRBV7-9,TRBJ2-7,.,.,CASSPLDKLILYEQYF
TRBV28,TRBJ2-7,.,once,CASSSPGPPYEQYF
TRBV7-8,TRBJ2-2,TRBD1,.,CASSLRDRGNSGTGELFF
TRBV7-9,TRBJ2-7,.,.,CASSLSLSSYEQYF
TRBV5-1,TRBJ2-1,TRBD2,.,CASSTGLAGNNEQFF
TRBV29-1,TRBJ2-7,.,.,CSVTLVREQYF
TRBV6-6,TRBJ1-1,.,few,CASSSPRDTEAFF
TRBV27,TRBJ1-5,.,once,CASSLSGGFGQPQHF
TRBV20-1,TRBJ2-7,.,few,CSARGRDEQYF
TRBV5-1,TRBJ1-2,TRBD1,once,CASSLVQGDGYTF
TRBV9,TRBJ2-7,TRBD2,.,CASSSLGGEAEQYF
TRBV5-1,TRBJ2-1,.,.,CASSAGLGLGEQFF
TRBV30,TRBJ2-1,TRBD2,.,CACAGTSGRSEQFF
TRBV25-1,TRBJ2-1,.,once,CASSGGTAPNEQFF
TRBV14,TRBJ2-5,.,.,CASSQRRTTRVETQYF